These 26 T cell receptor beta chains came from one sample sequenced in a study of T cell responses to AZD1222 COVID-19 vaccine. The data were produced by immunoSEQ multiplex PCR, yet TCRdb's version contains in-frame clones alone and is incomplete. The sample has nearly 95,000 clones, approximately 92% seen once; the top ten hold about 2.7%. The sequenced sample was peripheral blood, obtained 28 days after the second AZD1222 dose. These receptors originate from an adult who received the AZD1222 COVID-19 vaccine.

This chain joins TRBV7-2 and TRBJ1-2; TRBD1 matches 8 bases. Germline V gene data show CDR1 as SGHTA and CDR2 as FQGNSA. The CDR3 length is 15 residues. V dropped 4 bases and J dropped 6; count of bases not matched to a gene: 10. DNA of the CDR3: TGTGCCAGCAGCTCTAGACAGGGGACGATTCATGGCTACACCTTC. The encoded protein is CASSSRQGTIHGYTF.

This clone was seen only a few times. The rearrangement links TRBV7-9 to TRBJ1-6, with D perhaps matching TRBD1 (5 bases). There are 16 residues in the CDR3. Germline values: CDR1 SEHNR, CDR2 FQNEAQ (reference sequence). Trimming left V 2 bases short and J 3 bases short, with 11 bases between. The CDR3 protein is CASSLFSGVYNSPLHF. The CDR3 bases are TGTGCCAGCAGCTTATTCTCGGGGGTCTATAATTCACCCCTCCACTTT.

V and J are TRBV29-1 and TRBJ2-1; 10 nucleotides agree with TRBD2. CDR3 length: 17 residues. Germline assignment: CDR1 SQVTM and CDR2 ANQGSEA. The junction had 11 bases not matched to a gene; V was cut back by 5 bases and J by 1 base. For the CDR3, the DNA is TGCAGCGTTACAGAGGCGTTAGCGGGAGGTTCCTACAATGAGCAGTTCTTC. It yields the protein CSVTEALAGGSYNEQFF.

This clone appeared once. The chain recombines TRBV5-1 with TRBJ1-3; 7 nucleotides line up with TRBD1. V shed 4 bases, J shed 4 bases, and the junction held 5 bases outside the gene matches. This CDR3 contains 14 residues. Germline V gives CDR1 SGHRS, CDR2 YFSETQ. Written as DNA, the CDR3 is TGCGCCAGCAGCGAAGGGACAGCAGGAAACACCATATATTTT. Translated, it gives CASSEGTAGNTIYF. The variable domain in full, with the rest retrieved from reference TRBV5-1 and TRBJ1-3, is KAGVTQTPRYLIKTRGQQVTLSCSPISGHRSVSWYQQTPGQGLQFLFEYFSETQRNKGNFPGRFSGRQFSNSRSEMNVSTLELGDSALYLCASSEGTAGNTIYFGEGSWLTVV.

The chain carries TRBV18 and TRBJ1-6; a possible D gene is TRBD1 (5 bases). This CDR3 is built from 21 residues. Per germline, CDR1 KGHSH and CDR2 LQKENI. V was clipped by 3 bases and J by 7 bases, with 31 bases between them. The CDR3 is CASSPTRGTTSFGIRNSPLHF. The CDR3 coding sequence is TGTGCCAGCTCACCCACTCGAGGGACGACATCCTTCGGTATTCGGAATTCACCCCTCCACTTT.

This rearrangement joins TRBV27 to TRBJ2-7, with 10 bases matching TRBD2. CDR3 size: 16 residues. The germline CDR1 and CDR2 sequences are MNHEY and SMNVEV (reference sequence). The V gene end was trimmed by 6 bases and the J gene end by 2 bases; junction bases not matched to a gene: 10. CDR3 sequence (DNA): TGTGCCAGCAGGAGAGACAGGACTAGCGGTCCCTACGAGCAGTACTTC. Translating it yields CASRRDRTSGPYEQYF.

The rearrangement links TRBV27 to TRBJ1-2; D remains ambiguous. With 2 bases removed from V and 0 bases from J, the gap between germline ends came to 4 bases. The CDR3 has 13 amino acids. Germline V gene data show CDR1 as MNHEY and CDR2 as SMNVEV (reference sequence). The CDR3 nucleotides are TGTGCCAGCAGTTTAGCTACTAACTATGGCTACACCTTC. Protein: CASSLATNYGYTF.

The gene calls are TRBV7-9 and TRBJ2-2, with D unclear. This CDR3 has 14 residues. The V gene lost 4 bases and the J gene lost 5 bases, with 11 bases spanning the gap. Germline CDR1 and CDR2: SEHNR and FQNEAQ (reference sequence). The CDR3, as DNA: TGTGCCAGCAGCTGGTGGCATGAAACCGGGGAGCTGTTTTTT. The encoded protein is CASSWWHETGELFF.

This clone was counted between two and nine times. The J gene is TRBJ2-7, the V gene TRBV11-1; TRBD1 matches 7 bases. CDR1 SGHAT and CDR2 FQDESV come from the germline V gene (reference sequence). The CDR3 has 14 residues. With V trimmed by 3 bases and J by 3 bases, 5 bases remained unmatched. The CDR3 sequence is CASSFGQVYYEQYF. CDR3 in DNA: TGTGCCAGCAGCTTCGGACAGGTTTACTACGAGCAGTACTTC. Full variable domain (remainder filled in from reference TRBV11-1 and TRBJ2-7): EAEVAQSPRYKITEKSQAVAFWCDPISGHATLYWYRQILGQGPELLVQFQDESVVDDSQLPKDRFSAERLKGVDSTLKIQPAELGDSAMYLCASSFGQVYYEQYFGPGTRLTVT.

The chain couples TRBV14 to TRBJ2-7; D ambiguous. The CDR3 has 13 amino acids. Germline V gives CDR1 SGHDN, CDR2 FVKESK. V lost 8 bases and J lost 6, with 17 bases in between. CDR3 protein: CASPNGLGGEQYF. The CDR3 DNA reads TGTGCCAGCCCCAATGGGTTAGGCGGCGAGCAGTACTTC.

This chain uses TRBV12-3 or TRBV12-4 with TRBJ1-2, with D uncertain. The CDR3 covers 13 residues. The V end was cut by 5 bases, the J end by 5 bases, with 12 bases between. Here the CDR3 reads CASSRGTEYGYTF. The CDR3 DNA reads as TGTGCCAGCAGTCGAGGAACTGAATATGGCTACACCTTC.

This clone was observed a single time. The rearrangement joins TRBV7-3 to TRBJ2-2; D might be TRBD1 (6 bases). Trimming cost V 4 bases and J 4 bases, with 10 bases left between them. Germline-derived CDR1 and CDR2 are SGHTA and FQGTGA. The CDR3 sequence is 14 residues long. The DNA for the CDR3 is TGTGCCAGCAGCTGGGGGCAGGGCACCGGGGAGCTGTTTTTT. This codes for CASSWGQGTGELFF. Full variable domain (rest looked up from reference TRBV7-3 and TRBJ2-2): GAGVSQTPSNKVTEKGKYVELRCDPISGHTALYWYRQSLGQGPEFLIYFQGTGAADDSGLPNDRFFAVRPEGSVSTLKIQRTERGDSAVYLCASSWGQGTGELFFGEGSRLTVL.

As DNA, the CDR3 is TGTGCCAGCAGTTATTCCAGCGGGAGCATTGAGACCCAGTACTTC. As protein: CASSYSSGSIETQYF. V is TRBV6-6 and J is TRBJ2-5; 8 nucleotides line up with TRBD2. The CDR3 consists of 15 residues. V shed 3 bases and J 5 bases; nucleotides not matched to a gene: 8. Germline loops: CDR1 MNHNY, CDR2 SVGAGI (reference sequence).

The J gene is TRBJ2-3, the V gene TRBV9; TRBD2 agrees at 12 bases. This CDR3 has 15 amino acids. Losses at the gene ends were 2 bases for V and 4 bases for J; bases not matched to a gene: 2. CDR1 SGDLS and CDR2 YYNGEE come from the germline V gene. Here the CDR3 reads CASSVRLAGADTQYF. CDR3 coding DNA: TGTGCCAGCAGCGTCAGACTAGCGGGGGCAGATACGCAGTATTTT.

The chain recombines TRBV5-6 with TRBJ2-7; 7 bases line up with TRBD1. The CDR3 contains 14 residues. With 1 base clipped from V and 3 bases from J, the junction kept 4 bases outside the gene matches. Germline V lookup: CDR1 SGHDT, CDR2 YYEEEE. The DNA for the CDR3 is TGTGCCAGCAGCTTGAGAGGGGGCCTCTACGAGCAGTACTTC. Its translation: CASSLRGGLYEQYF.

CDR3 bases: TGTGCCAGCAGTTACTTGACCGCTGGGGCTGAAGCTTTCTTT. Amino acids: CASSYLTAGAEAFF. The chain carries TRBV6-6 and TRBJ1-1, with D hard to call. CDR3 length: 14 residues. Trimming removed 1 base from V and 6 bases from J, with 12 bases in between. Germline-derived CDR1 and CDR2 are MNHNY and SVGAGI (reference sequence).

The J gene is TRBJ2-5, the V gene TRBV20-1; maybe TRBD1 (5 bases). This CDR3 contains 11 residues. Germline CDR1 reads DFQATT; CDR2 reads SNEGSKA (reference sequence). Trimming left V 0 bases short and J 10 bases short, with 9 bases between. Here the CDR3 DNA reads TGCAGTGCTAGAGATCTAAGGGGCCAGTACTTC. This sequence encodes CSARDLRGQYF.

The chain joins TRBV11-2 to TRBJ1-1; no clear D gene. The germline V gene encodes CDR1 SGHAT and CDR2 FQNNGV. V was pared by 1 base and J by 2 bases, with 14 bases between. The CDR3 covers 16 residues. The CDR3 loop is CASSLGLSLRNTEAFF. In DNA, the CDR3 is TGTGCCAGCAGCTTAGGGCTTAGCTTGAGAAACACTGAAGCTTTCTTT.

V usage is TRBV3-1 (or the pseudogene TRBV3-2) and J usage is TRBJ1-1, with unresolved D. The CDR3 totals 14 residues. Per the germline V gene, CDR1 is LGHDT and CDR2 is YNNKEL (reference sequence). Trimming shortened V by 4 bases and J by 2 bases, and 11 bases separated the two germline ends. The CDR3: CASSLTRANTEAFF. The CDR3 DNA sequence: TGTGCCAGCAGCCTTACGAGGGCTAACACTGAAGCTTTCTTT.

This clone was detected only once. The J gene is TRBJ1-1, the V gene TRBV9, with D perhaps TRBD1 (5 bases). Between the trimmed V and J ends, which lost 4 bases and 1 base, there was a span of 8 bases. CDR3 length equals 13 residues. Germline values: CDR1 SGDLS, CDR2 YYNGEE. In DNA, the CDR3 is TGTGCCAGCAGCCAGGGACCGAACACTGAAGCTTTCTTT. Translation gives CASSQGPNTEAFF.

The rearrangement uses TRBV6-4 and TRBJ1-1; a possible D gene is TRBD1 (6 bases). Germline V lookup: CDR1 MRHNA, CDR2 SNTAGT. The CDR3 runs 13 residues. V was trimmed by 3 bases and J by 5 bases, leaving 10 bases between them. The CDR3 DNA reads TGTGCCAGCAGTGAGGCCAGGGGAACTGAAGCTTTCTTT. Its protein product is CASSEARGTEAFF.

The CDR3 reads CASSMVGLASTDTQYF. The CDR3 region has the DNA TGTGCCAGTAGTATGGTGGGGCTAGCCAGCACAGATACGCAGTATTTT. The V gene is TRBV19, the J gene TRBJ2-3; D tentatively reads TRBD1 or TRBD2 (5 bases each). In germline, CDR1 is LNHDA, CDR2 SQIVND (reference sequence). V was trimmed by 3 bases and J by 0 bases, leaving 13 bases between them. The CDR3 loop spans 16 amino acids.

The chain's CDR3 is CASSLAGPITDTQYF. As DNA, the CDR3 is TGTGCCAGCAGCTTAGCGGGGCCTATCACAGATACGCAGTATTTT. The J gene is TRBJ2-3, the V gene TRBV7-9; TRBD1 might be the D (5 bases). Trimming pared 0 bases from V and 2 bases from J, leaving 9 bases between. The CDR3 is 15 residues long. Germline V gene sequence: CDR1 SEHNR, CDR2 FQNEAQ (reference sequence).

The rearrangement joins TRBV7-8 to TRBJ1-2, with TRBD1 as a possible D gene (5 bases). Per germline, CDR1 SGHVS and CDR2 FQNEAQ. V shed 1 base and J shed 4 bases, with 10 bases lying between them. CDR3 length: 14 amino acids. In DNA form, the CDR3 reads TGTGCCAGCAGCTTAGATCCAGGGCGCTATGGCTACACCTTC. This gives the protein CASSLDPGRYGYTF.

The V call is TRBV19, the J call TRBJ1-1; D unclear. Between the trimmed V and J ends, which lost 3 bases and 3 bases, there was a span of 8 bases. CDR1 and CDR2 (germline): LNHDA, SQIVND (reference sequence). There are 13 residues in the CDR3. In DNA, the CDR3 is TGTGCCAGTAGTATCCGCCGGGACACTGAAGCTTTCTTT. It codes for CASSIRRDTEAFF.

This clone was seen more than once but under ten times. The V gene is TRBV20-1, the J gene TRBJ2-5; the match to TRBD2 covers 14 bases. CDR3 length: 17 residues. V shed 3 bases, J shed 4 bases, and the junction held 10 bases outside the gene matches. Germline CDR1 DFQATT, CDR2 SNEGSKA (reference sequence). The CDR3 DNA follows: TGCAGTGCTAGTATCGGCCGACTAGCGGGGGGGCTAGAGACCCAGTACTTC. Translation gives CSASIGRLAGGLETQYF.